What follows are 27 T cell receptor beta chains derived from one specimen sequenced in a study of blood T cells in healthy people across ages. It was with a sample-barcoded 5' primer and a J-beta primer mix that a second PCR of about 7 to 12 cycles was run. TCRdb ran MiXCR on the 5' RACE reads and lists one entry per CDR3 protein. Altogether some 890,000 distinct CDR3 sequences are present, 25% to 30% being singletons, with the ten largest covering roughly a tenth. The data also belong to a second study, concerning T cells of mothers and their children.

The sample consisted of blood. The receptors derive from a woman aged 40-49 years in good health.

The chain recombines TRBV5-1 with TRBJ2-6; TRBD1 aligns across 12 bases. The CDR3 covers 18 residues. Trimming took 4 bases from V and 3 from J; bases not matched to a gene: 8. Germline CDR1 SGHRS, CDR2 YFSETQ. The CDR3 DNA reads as TGCGCCAGCAGCGTTCCGGGACAGGGGGCGGATGGGGCCAACGTCCTGACTTTC. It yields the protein CASSVPGQGADGANVLTF.

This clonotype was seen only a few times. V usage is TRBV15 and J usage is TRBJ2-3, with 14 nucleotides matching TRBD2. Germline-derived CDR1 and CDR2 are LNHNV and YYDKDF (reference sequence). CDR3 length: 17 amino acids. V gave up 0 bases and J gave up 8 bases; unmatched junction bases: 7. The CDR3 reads CATSRDIRLAGGSTQYF. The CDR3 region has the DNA TGTGCCACCAGCAGAGATATAAGACTAGCGGGGGGGAGTACGCAGTATTTT.

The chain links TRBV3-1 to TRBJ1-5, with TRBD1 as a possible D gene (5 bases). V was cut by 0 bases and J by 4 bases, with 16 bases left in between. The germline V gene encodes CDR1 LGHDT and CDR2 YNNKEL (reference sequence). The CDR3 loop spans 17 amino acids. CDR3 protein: CASSQDRGDLGNQPQHF. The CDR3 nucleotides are TGTGCCAGCAGCCAAGATCGGGGGGATTTGGGAAATCAGCCCCAGCATTTT.

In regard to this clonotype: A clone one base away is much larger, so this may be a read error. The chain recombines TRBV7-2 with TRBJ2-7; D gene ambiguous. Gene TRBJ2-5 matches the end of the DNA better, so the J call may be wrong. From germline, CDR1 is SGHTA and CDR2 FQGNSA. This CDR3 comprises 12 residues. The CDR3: CASSFATETQYF. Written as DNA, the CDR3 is TGTGCCAGCAGCTTCGCTACGGAGACCCAGTACTTC.

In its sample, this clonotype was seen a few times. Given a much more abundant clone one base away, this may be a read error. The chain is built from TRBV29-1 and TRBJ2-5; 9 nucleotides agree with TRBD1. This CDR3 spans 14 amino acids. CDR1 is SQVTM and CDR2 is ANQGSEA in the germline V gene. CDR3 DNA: TGCGGCGTCCCGGACAGGGGAAACCAAGAGACCCAGTACTTC. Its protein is CGVPDRGNQETQYF.

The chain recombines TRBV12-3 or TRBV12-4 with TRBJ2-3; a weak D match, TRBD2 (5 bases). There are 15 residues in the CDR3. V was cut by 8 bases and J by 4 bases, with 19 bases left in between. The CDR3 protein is CASAFSGLAPDTQYF. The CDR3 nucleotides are TGTGCCAGCGCATTCTCCGGACTGGCGCCAGATACGCAGTATTTT.

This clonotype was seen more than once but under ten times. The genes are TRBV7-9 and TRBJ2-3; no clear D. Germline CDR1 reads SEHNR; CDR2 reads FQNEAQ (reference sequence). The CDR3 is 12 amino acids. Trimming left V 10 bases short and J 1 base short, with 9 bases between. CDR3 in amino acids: CAIRQGTDTQYF. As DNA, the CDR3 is TGTGCCATTCGGCAGGGCACAGATACGCAGTATTTT.

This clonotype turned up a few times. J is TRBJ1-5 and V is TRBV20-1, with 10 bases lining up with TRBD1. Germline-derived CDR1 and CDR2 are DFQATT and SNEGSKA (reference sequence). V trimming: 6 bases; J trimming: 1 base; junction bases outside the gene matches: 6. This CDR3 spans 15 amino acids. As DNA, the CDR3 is TGCAGTGCACTACCGGGACAGGGGAGCAATCAGCCCCAGCATTTT. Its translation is CSALPGQGSNQPQHF.

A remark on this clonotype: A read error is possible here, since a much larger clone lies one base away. The CDR3 spells CASRGQGTAYEQYF. CDR3 DNA sequence: TGTGCCAGCAGAGGACAGGGGACCGCCTACGAGCAGTACTTC. This chain uses TRBV28 with TRBJ2-7, with 9 bases identical to TRBD1. CDR3 size: 14 residues. Germline CDR1 and CDR2: MDHEN and SYDVKM. Trimming at V came to 6 bases and at J to 2 bases, leaving 5 bases not matched to a gene.

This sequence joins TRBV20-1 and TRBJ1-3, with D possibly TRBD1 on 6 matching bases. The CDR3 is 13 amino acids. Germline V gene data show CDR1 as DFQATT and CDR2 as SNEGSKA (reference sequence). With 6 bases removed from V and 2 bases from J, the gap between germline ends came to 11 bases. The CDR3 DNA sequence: TGCAGTGCCTCGGAGGGGGCTGGAAACACCATATATTTT. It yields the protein CSASEGAGNTIYF.

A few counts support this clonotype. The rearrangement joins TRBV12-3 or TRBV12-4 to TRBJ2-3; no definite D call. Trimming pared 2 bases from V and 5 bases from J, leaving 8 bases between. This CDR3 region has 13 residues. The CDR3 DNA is TGTGCCAGCAGTTTAAATCTAAGAGATACGCAGTATTTT. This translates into CASSLNLRDTQYF.

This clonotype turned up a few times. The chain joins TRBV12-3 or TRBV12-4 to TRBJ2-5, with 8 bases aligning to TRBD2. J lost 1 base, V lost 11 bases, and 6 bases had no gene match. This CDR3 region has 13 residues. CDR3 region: CAAGLATQETQYF. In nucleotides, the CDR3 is TGTGCCGCCGGACTAGCTACCCAAGAGACCCAGTACTTC.

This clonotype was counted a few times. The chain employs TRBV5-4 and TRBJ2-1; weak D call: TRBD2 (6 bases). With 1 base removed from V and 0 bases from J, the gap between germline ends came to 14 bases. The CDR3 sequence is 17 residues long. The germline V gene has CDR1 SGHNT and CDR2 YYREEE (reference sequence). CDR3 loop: CASSLSGAAFSYNEQFF. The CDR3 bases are TGTGCCAGCAGCTTGTCGGGAGCGGCTTTCTCCTACAATGAGCAGTTCTTC. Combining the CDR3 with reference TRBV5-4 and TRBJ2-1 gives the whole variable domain ETGVTQSPTHLIKTRGQQVTLRCSSQSGHNTVSWYQQALGQGPQFIFQYYREEENGRGNFPPRFSGLQFPNYSSELNVNALELDDSALYLCASSLSGAAFSYNEQFFGPGTRLTVL.

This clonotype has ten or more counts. CDR3 amino acids: CASSLGLGLGVQPQHF. The CDR3 DNA sequence: TGTGCCAGCAGTTTAGGGTTAGGGCTTGGTGTCCAGCCCCAGCATTTT. The chain is built from TRBV12-3 or TRBV12-4 and TRBJ1-5, with unresolved D. Trimming stripped 1 base from V and 7 bases from J, with 17 bases between. This CDR3 contains 16 residues.

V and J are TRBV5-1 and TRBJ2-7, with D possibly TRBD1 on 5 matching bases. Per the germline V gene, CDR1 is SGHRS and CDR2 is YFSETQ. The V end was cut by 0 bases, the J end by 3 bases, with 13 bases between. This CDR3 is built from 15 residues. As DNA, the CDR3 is TGCGCCAGCAGCTTGGAGCAGGGATCCTACTACGAGCAGTACTTC. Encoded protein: CASSLEQGSYYEQYF.

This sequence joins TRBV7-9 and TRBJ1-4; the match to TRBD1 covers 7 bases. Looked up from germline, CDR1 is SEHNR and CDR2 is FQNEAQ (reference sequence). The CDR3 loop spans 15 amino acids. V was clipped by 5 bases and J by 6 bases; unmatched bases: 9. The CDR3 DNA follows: TGTGCCAGCAGCCCGGGGGACAGTGGCCATGAAAAACTGTTTTTT. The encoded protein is CASSPGDSGHEKLFF.

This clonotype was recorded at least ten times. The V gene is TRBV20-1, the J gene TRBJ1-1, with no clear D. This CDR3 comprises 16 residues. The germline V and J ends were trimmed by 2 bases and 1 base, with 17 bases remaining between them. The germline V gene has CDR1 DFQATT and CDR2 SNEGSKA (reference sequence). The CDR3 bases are TGCAGTGCTAGAAACCCATCCATATCCAGGAACACTGAAGCTTTCTTT. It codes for CSARNPSISRNTEAFF.

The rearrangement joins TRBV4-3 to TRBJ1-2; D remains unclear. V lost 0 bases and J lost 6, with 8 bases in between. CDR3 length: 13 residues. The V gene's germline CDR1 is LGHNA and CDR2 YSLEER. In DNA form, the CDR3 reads TGCGCCAGCAGCCAAGAGCCGGGAAATGGCTACACCTTC. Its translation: CASSQEPGNGYTF.

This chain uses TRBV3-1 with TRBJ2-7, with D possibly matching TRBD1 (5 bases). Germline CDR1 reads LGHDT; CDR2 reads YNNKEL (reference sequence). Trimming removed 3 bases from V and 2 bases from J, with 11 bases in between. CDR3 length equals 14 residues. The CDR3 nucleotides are TGTGCCAGCAGCCAGGGCGACAGACCCTACGAGCAGTACTTC. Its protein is CASSQGDRPYEQYF.

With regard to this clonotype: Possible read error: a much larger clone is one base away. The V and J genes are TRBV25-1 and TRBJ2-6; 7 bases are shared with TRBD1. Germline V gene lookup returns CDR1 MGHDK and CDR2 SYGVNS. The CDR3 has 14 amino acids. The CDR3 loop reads CASSELTGASVLTF. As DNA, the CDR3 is TGTGCCAGCAGTGAATTAACAGGGGCCAGCGTCCTGACTTTC. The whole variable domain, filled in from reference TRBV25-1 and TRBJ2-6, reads EADIYQTPRYLVIGTGKKITLECSQTMGHDKMYWYQQDPGMELHLIHYSYGVNSTEKGDLSSESTVSRIRTEHFPLTLESARPSHTSQYLCASSELTGASVLTFGAGSRLTVL.

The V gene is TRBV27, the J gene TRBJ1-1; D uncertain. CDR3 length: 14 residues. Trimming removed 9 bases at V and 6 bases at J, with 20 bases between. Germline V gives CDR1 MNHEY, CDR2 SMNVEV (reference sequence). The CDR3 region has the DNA TGTGCCAGTACAACAAAATCCGGGCTCGCTGAAGCTTTCTTT. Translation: CASTTKSGLAEAFF.

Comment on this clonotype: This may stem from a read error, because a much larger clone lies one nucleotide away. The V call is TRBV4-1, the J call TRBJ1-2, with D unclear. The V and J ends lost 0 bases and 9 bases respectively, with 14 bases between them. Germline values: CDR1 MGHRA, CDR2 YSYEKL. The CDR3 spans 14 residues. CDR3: CASSQDRLKDSYTF. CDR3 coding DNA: TGCGCCAGCAGCCAAGATAGGCTTAAAGACAGCTACACCTTC.

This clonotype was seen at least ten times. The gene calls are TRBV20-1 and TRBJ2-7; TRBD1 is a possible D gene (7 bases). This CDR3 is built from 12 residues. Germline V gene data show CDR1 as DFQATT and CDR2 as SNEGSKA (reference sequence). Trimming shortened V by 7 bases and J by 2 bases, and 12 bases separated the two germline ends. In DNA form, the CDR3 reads TGCAGTGTAACAGGGGAGGCCTACGAGCAGTACTTC. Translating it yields CSVTGEAYEQYF.

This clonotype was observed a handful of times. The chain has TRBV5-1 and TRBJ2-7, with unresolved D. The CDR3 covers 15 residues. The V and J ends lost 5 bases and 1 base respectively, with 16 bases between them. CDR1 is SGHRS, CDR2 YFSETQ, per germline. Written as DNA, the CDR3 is TGCGCCAGCAGAACCCGTGCGGTAACTTCCTACGAGCAGTACTTC. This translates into CASRTRAVTSYEQYF.

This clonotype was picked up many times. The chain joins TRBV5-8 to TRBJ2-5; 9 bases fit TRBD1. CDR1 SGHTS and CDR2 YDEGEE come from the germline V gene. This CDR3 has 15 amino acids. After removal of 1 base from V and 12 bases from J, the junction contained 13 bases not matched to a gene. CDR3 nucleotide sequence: TGTGCCAGCAGCTTGTACGGCCGCACAGGGGGCGAGAAGTACTTC. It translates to CASSLYGRTGGEKYF.

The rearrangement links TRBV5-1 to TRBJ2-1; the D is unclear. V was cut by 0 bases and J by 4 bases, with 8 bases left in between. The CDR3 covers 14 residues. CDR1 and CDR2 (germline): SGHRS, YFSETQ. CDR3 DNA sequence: TGCGCCAGCAGCTTGGCGACAACTTACAATGAGCAGTTCTTC. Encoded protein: CASSLATTYNEQFF.

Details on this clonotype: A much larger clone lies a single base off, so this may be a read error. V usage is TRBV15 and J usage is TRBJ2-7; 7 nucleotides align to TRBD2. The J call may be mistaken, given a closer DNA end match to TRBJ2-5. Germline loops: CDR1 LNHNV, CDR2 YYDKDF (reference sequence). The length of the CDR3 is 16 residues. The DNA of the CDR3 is TGTGCCACCAGCAGAGATGGAGCGGGGTTGTGGGAGACCCAGTACTTC. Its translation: CATSRDGAGLWETQYF.